This T cell receptor beta chain was captured by sequencing in a study of T cells in Graves' hyperthyroidism and ophthalmopathy. TCR beta CDR3 sequences were amplified from RNA transcripts. An initial round of RT-PCR targeting the TCR CDR3 relied on the HTBI primer set. TCRdb called the multiplex PCR reads again in MiXCR, with one record for every CDR3 protein. The data contain 700,000 or so distinct CDR3 sequences, over 15% of them seen just once; the ten biggest clones take up about 8.4%. Trimming pared 6 bases from V and 8 bases from J, leaving 8 bases between. Germline V gene lookup returns CDR1 MDHEN and CDR2 SYDVKM. The CDR3 covers 11 residues. This clonotype was observed many times. Researchers defined stable Graves' hyperthyroidism as no ophthalmopathy progression within 18 months. Not enrolled were patients with uncontrolled infection, other autoimmune disease, pregnancy or lactation. In making diagnoses, clinical symptoms, serum thyroxine and TRAb, thyroid ultrasound and orbital computed tomography were all used.

The sequencing input was blood. This TCR came from a young man with Graves' hyperthyroidism. The V gene is TRBV28, the J gene TRBJ2-1; D not certain. CDR3 in DNA: TGTGCCAGCAGCTTACCCGATGAGCAGTTCTTC. Translating it yields CASSLPDEQFF.